Detailed here is one TCR beta chain. What it binds is not known. This record comes from a study of follicular helper T cells after annual influenza vaccination. In the study overall: For some subjects, blood spans the 2013-2014, 2014-2015 and 2015-2016 annual vaccinations.

Overall study results and limits: Most later recoveries of Day 7 ICOS+CD38+ clones were ICOS-CD38- cTfh. Change in circulating plasmablasts correlated with ICOS+CD38+ cTfh clonality change. Recurrent ICOS+CD38+ cTfh clonotypes included tetramer and AIM influenza-specific ones.

Generated by immunoSEQ multiplex PCR, the TCRdb table keeps only in-frame clones and is missing some. The data show under 9,500 clones, around nine tenths seen once. CDR3 length: 14 amino acids. Germline V CDR1 and CDR2: SEHNR, FQNEAQ (reference sequence). V was clipped by 1 base and J by 4 bases; unmatched bases: 3. Time point described: 2015-2016 season, pre-vaccination. The TCR was taken from an adult who received the influenza vaccine. The input for sequencing was CXCR5+ CD38- circulating T follicular helper cells from blood, taken on the day of influenza vaccination. The subset was: circulating Tfh, non-naive CD4+CXCR5+PD-1+ (ICOS+CD38+ or ICOS-CD38-). The chain recombines TRBV7-9 with TRBJ1-2; 7 nucleotides align to TRBD1. The chain's CDR3 is CASSLDRGGYGYTF. The CDR3 DNA sequence: TGTGCCAGCAGCTTAGACAGGGGAGGCTATGGCTACACCTTC. Complete variable domain (other parts from reference TRBV7-9 and TRBJ1-2): DTGVSQNPRHKITKRGQNVTFRCDPISEHNRLYWYRQTLGQGPEFLTYFQNEAQLEKSRLLSDRFSAERPKGSFSTLEIQRTEQGDSAMYLCASSLDRGGYGYTFGSGTRLTVV.